This T cell receptor (beta chain) originates from a study of shared clonotypes between healthy human individuals. V lost 7 bases and J 2 bases, leaving 12 bases between the germline ends. The CDR3 runs to 13 residues. Germline lookup yields CDR1 MDHEN and CDR2 SYDVKM. The assay was immunoSEQ multiplex PCR, and TCRdb's table has in-frame clones only and misses some. This table holds approximately 2,000,000 clones, 85% to 95% found once. Specimen: naive CD4+ T cells from PBMCs. Subset specified: CD45RA+ positively selected. V and J are TRBV28 and TRBJ2-7, with D perhaps assigned TRBD1 or TRBD2 (5 bases each). The sequence was obtained from a man aged 18 to 30 in good health. Some clones in this sample may be carry-over from other donors' samples. DNA for the CDR3: TGTGCCAGCACTCCGGGGCCAGCCTACGAGCAGTACTTC. Its translation: CASTPGPAYEQYF.